This T cell receptor beta chain was identified in a study of response to subunit inactivated influenza vaccine. TCRdb used MiXCR to reprocess the RT-PCR reads, holding one entry per CDR3 protein. The repertoire includes about 540,000 distinct CDR3 sequences, roughly 23% of them detected once, and 2.8% sits in the top ten. Trimming removed 7 bases from V and 4 bases from J; junction bases left unmatched: 10. The CDR3 covers 16 residues. This clonotype has ten or more counts. This sample also appeared in a second study, on T cells expressing NK-cell markers. As reported in that work: What made the TCR beta cDNA was 5'RACE template switching with UMIs. Repertoire data for TCR beta were derived from sorted T cells (CD3+CD56+NKG2C+, CD3+CD56+NKG2C- and CD3+CD56-NKG2C+). The sequencing cohort of eight donors included seven HCMV-seropositive individuals and one seronegative individual. A range of roughly 1.0-7.0% of CD8+ T cells consisted of dominant NKG2C+ clonotypes in roughly 6 donors.

This sequence was found in a middle-aged man who received an inactivated influenza vaccine. The sequences come from CD4+ T cells sorted from PBMCs, collected roughly 13 days after vaccination. V usage is TRBV12-3 or TRBV12-4 and J usage is TRBJ2-3; 11 nucleotides agree with TRBD2. The CDR3: CASTPSGTSGADTQYF. The CDR3, as DNA: TGTGCCAGCACCCCTTCCGGGACTAGCGGTGCAGATACGCAGTATTTT.